What follows is one T cell receptor (beta chain) and its context. RNA transcripts yielded amplified TCR beta CDR3 regions. RT-PCR was first run with HTBI primers, then multiplex PCR in a second round. TCRdb re-analysed the multiplex PCR reads in MiXCR, keeping a single row per CDR3 protein. The profile shows over a million distinct CDR3 sequences, about 40% of them singletons. The data originate from a study of Graves' ophthalmopathy and Graves' hyperthyroidism. Germline CDR1 SGHTA, CDR2 FQGTGA. The CDR3 has 15 residues. The ends were cut back, 7 bases at V and 4 bases at J, with 19 bases in the middle.

The receptor's source is an adult man with Graves' hyperthyroidism. Sequencing input: peripheral blood or thyroid tissue (not recorded which). The chain recombines TRBV7-3 with TRBJ1-1; possible D gene TRBD1, 6 bases. The CDR3 sequence is CASIVGGGRVTEAFF. The CDR3 DNA reads as TGTGCCAGCATCGTCGGGGGGGGCCGGGTCACTGAAGCTTTCTTT.